This TCR beta chain was recovered during a study of identical twins. TCRdb re-analysed the 5' RACE reads in MiXCR, keeping a single row per CDR3 protein. The sample carries under 800,000 distinct CDR3 sequences, approximately 21% recorded once. Healthy Caucasians supplied all donations. As concerns this clonotype: What it binds is not known.

Findings and caveats of the study: Modelling approaches yielded underestimates of out-of-frame TCR alpha sharing between monozygotic twins.

The CDR3 consists of 13 residues. Trimming pared 5 bases from V and 4 bases from J, leaving 11 bases between. CDR1 is SGHRS, CDR2 YFSETQ, per germline. These data were likewise used in another study, on T cells expressing NK-cell markers. Turning to that study: One of the eight sequenced donors was seronegative, whereas the other seven were HCMV-seropositive. The study found these clonotypes also leading the CD3+CD56-NKG2C+ fraction in a few donors.

The genes are TRBV5-1 and TRBJ2-3; D not resolved. The source is a woman between 18 and 30 years old in good health. Material: PBMCs. The CDR3 protein is CASRLPDSDTQYF. CDR3 DNA sequence: TGCGCCAGCAGGTTACCGGATTCAGATACGCAGTATTTT.